Sequencing of this TCR beta chain was carried out in a study of blood T cells in healthy people across ages (dated by TCRdb to 2015 to 2017). With regard to the full study: In model experiments, roughly one uniquely barcoded TCR beta cDNA molecule per two T cells was captured by template switching. Age-related changes in TCR beta repertoire diversity were measured in the study by deep sequencing normalized with unique cDNA molecular identifiers. The donors were divided into four age groups: young (average roughly 15 years), middle-aged (about 39), aged (roughly 60) and long-lived (around 80). The study analyzed two additional independent replicas of 1 million unique cDNA reads from the same blood draw for two donors, one aged 18 to 30 and one aged 80 or older. General study outcomes and caveats: Bulk unsorted PBMC profiling prevented conclusive comparison of naive and antigen-experienced compartments. Observed TCR beta diversity per million T cells fell roughly linearly with age, and a significant reduction was already apparent by age around 40. Estimates of total diversity from one million sequenced T cells were regarded as lower bounds and underestimates. Compared with the aged group, more naive CD4+ T cells, fewer expanded clones and increased TCR diversity were shown by the long-lived group, suggesting age selection. There was a strong correlation between observed TCR beta diversity and the percentage of naive T cells measured by flow cytometry. Because the CMV infection status of the donors was unknown, age-related changes in expanded clonotypes may potentially have been confounded.

The library was made by 5' RACE. Data came from an Illumina HiSeq 2500. The second PCR ran for about 7 to 11 cycles and used a J-beta primer mix along with a sample-barcoded 5' primer. A template-switch 5' adaptor carrying 12 random nucleotides introduced a unique molecular identifier onto each TCR beta cDNA molecule. At least 2.5 million CDR3-containing paired-end reads were obtained from each sample. First-strand cDNA was synthesized from all RNA with the Mint cDNA synthesis kit, primed by a TRBC-specific oligonucleotide. Following uracil-DNA glycosylase treatment, all cDNA underwent a first 18-cycle PCR with the universal primers M1SS and BC2_uni_R. Processing in the source paper ran as follows. Each sample was normalized by randomly selecting 1 million high-quality reads, each carrying a distinct molecular identifier. Reads sharing molecular identifiers were discarded rather than binned into consensus sequences. MiTCR, with a Q25 quality threshold and the strictest error-elimination algorithm, was used for CDR3 identification, clonotype clustering and error correction. Lower-bound total TCR beta diversity was estimated with a nonparametric unseen species model using Euler transformation. Through fastp at Q25 and MiXCR, TCRdb rebuilt clones from the public reads, retaining in-frame beta chains. Entries that share a CDR3 protein sequence are merged under the most common genes and DNA. TCRdb's processing, not the authors' own work, is the source of the V and J calls. The sample table records some 940,000 distinct CDR3 sequences; about 27% of these occur just once. Of the sample, around 9.6% falls within the top ten clones.

The donors were 40 or so Caucasian individuals from Russia, aged roughly 6 to 100 years, who were systemically healthy. Each donor gave ten milliliters of peripheral blood, collected into EDTA-treated Vacutainer tubes. Ficoll-Paque density-gradient centrifugation was used to isolate PBMCs, with at least 6 million obtained per sample. Trizol reagent was used to extract total RNA from the PBMCs, yielding at least 6 micrograms per sample. The percentages of naive CD45RAhigh/CD27high T cells were determined by flow cytometry on a PBMC aliquot from every donor. The cysteine opens and the phenylalanine closes a CDR3 of 17 amino acids. The CDR3 DNA has 51 bases and is translated from base 1. V sheds 0 bases and J sheds 7 bases, leaving 19 bases between their ends. From the germline V gene, CDR1 is SGHRS and CDR2 is YFSETQ. Regarding this clonotype: Its specific antigen is unknown. No base qualities exist here, and no much larger clone lies one base off it.

The sample also formed part of further work on T cells of mothers and their children. As that second paper reports: The donors were nine systemically healthy Caucasian individuals, made up of three mothers and their six children. cDNA synthesis consumed the entire amount of extracted RNA, loaded at approximately 1.6 ug RNA in each 15 ul reaction. In the second PCR, the M1S primer introduced both the sample barcodes and 2-4 random nucleotides. Over 9 million TCR beta CDR3 reads came from each mother, compared with 2.5 million to 3.5 million reads from each child. Thymic selection shapes the output of TCR recombination in a similar way in related and unrelated pairs, and inherited differences have a minor effect. Related mother-child pairs always showed normalized repertoire overlap that was slightly higher than in unrelated mother-child pairs, though the difference was never significant. No persistent microchimeric T cell clones were detected, at a sensitivity of about 100 clones per million clonotypes. In the study, deep NGS was used to compare the TCR beta repertoires of mothers and children, and features distinguishing related mother-child pairs from unrelated individuals were sought. Mothers averaged roughly 40 +/- 4 years of age and children averaged approximately 11 +/- 4 years. Libraries were sequenced on Illumina HiSeq 2000 with 100+100 nt paired-end reads after adapter ligation with NEBNext reagents. Mother and child libraries were prepared a month apart and sequenced in separate runs to prevent cross-contamination. Between roughly 500,000 and 2,300,000 distinct TCR beta clonotypes were identified per donor. Naive TCR beta clonotypes were estimated from low-frequency clonotypes matched to each donor's FACS-determined naive share, without sorting.

The sequenced material came from blood. The chain couples TRBV5-1 to TRBJ1-4; TRBD1 is perhaps the D gene, given 6 matching bases. This receptor was obtained from a woman aged 35 to 49 in good health. The bases read TGCGCCAGCAGCTTGGATGCCCGGGGGGCGACCGGTGAAAAACTGTTTTTT. This gives the protein CASSLDARGATGEKLFF.